What follows describes a single T cell receptor beta chain. Its antigen is as yet unknown. Treatment noted: 19 received Ad26.COV2.S at low or high dose, single or two shots; about five received placebo; per-sample allocation not given. The investigators took samples on day 63 after the first vaccine or placebo injection. Assay: immunoSEQ multiplex PCR; the TCRdb copy retains only in-frame clones and omits some. The table has about 680,000 clones, around 90% seen once; the top ten hold about 1.5%. This entry belongs to a study of Ad26.COV2.S vaccination and SARS-CoV-2 variants. Study information: Trial arm assignment for the donor was COV1001 Ad26.COV2.S. Ad26.COV2.S, an intramuscular injection, was given once or twice 56 days apart. Findings and caveats of the study: People given the vaccine had a wider spike-specific TCR breadth than placebo recipients did.

CDR3 length: 15 residues. CDR1 and CDR2 from the germline V gene are MNHEY and SVGAGI. V lost 7 bases and J lost 0, with 16 bases in between. The sequence was obtained from a person between 18 and 59 years old who received the Ad26.COV2.S COVID-19 vaccine or a placebo. The source was peripheral blood, collected in a trial of Ad26.COV2.S vaccine versus placebo. The chain recombines TRBV6-5 with TRBJ2-7; D is possibly TRBD2 (6 bases). CDR3 in DNA: TGTGCCAGCAAGCACCGGGACTCCGCCTCCTACGAGCAGTACTTC. Translation: CASKHRDSASYEQYF.